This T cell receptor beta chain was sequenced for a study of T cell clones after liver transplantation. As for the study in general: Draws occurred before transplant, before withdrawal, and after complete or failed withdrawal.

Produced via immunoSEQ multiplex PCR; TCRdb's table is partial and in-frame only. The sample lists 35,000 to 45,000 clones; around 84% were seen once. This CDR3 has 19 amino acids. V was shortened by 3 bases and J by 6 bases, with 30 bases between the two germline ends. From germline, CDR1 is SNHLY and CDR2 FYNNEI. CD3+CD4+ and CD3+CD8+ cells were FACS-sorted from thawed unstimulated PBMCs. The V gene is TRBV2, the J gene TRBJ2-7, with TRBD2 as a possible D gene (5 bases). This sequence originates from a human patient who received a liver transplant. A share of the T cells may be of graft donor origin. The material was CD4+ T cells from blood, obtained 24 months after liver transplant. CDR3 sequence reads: CASSDPKIRERERLREQYF. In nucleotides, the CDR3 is TGTGCCAGCAGTGATCCAAAAATCCGCGAGAGGGAAAGGCTTCGCGAGCAGTACTTC. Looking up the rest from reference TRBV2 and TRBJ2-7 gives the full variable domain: EPEVTQTPSHQVTQMGQEVILRCVPISNHLYFYWYRQILGQKVEFLVSFYNNEISEKSEIFDDQFSVERPDGSNFTLKIRSTKLEDSAMYFCASSDPKIRERERLREQYFGPGTRLTVT.